This T cell receptor beta chain was identified in a study of T cells after posttransplantation cyclophosphamide. Repertoires were generated with immunoSEQ multiplex PCR, while TCRdb's copy carries only in-frame clones and drops some. Reported are roughly 3,200 clones, none seen only once; the ten largest carry about an eighth. A marrow graft followed busulfan-fludarabine conditioning, with cyclophosphamide on days +3 and +4. This clone was recorded many times. The length of the CDR3 is 19 residues. J lost 1 base, V lost 4 bases, and 14 bases had no gene match. CDR1 MNHEY and CDR2 SVGEGT come from the germline V gene.

This sequence originates from a female patient over 55 who received an allogeneic stem cell transplant from a related donor and was CMV-positive. Some of these T cells may belong to the graft donor. The chain uses TRBV6-2 or TRBV6-3 and TRBJ2-4; TRBD2 matches 9 bases. This sample comprised PBMCs, obtained after allogeneic stem cell transplant with posttransplant cyclophosphamide. CDR3 protein: CASSSGTSSTSRAKNIQYF. The CDR3 DNA follows: TGTGCCAGCAGTTCCGGGACTAGCAGTACCTCTCGGGCCAAAAACATTCAGTACTTC.